These T cell receptor beta chains were read from a single sample in a study of human T cells and chemical hapten exposure. From the RACE reads, TCRdb called clonotypes with MiXCR, one entry per CDR3 protein. The table includes fewer than 300,000 distinct CDR3 sequences, just under 8% detected once. The sample was whole blood, taken in connection with sensitization to the hapten diphenylcyclopropenone (DPC). Every receptor here comes from a man aged 18-30 years with alopecia areata. Some clones in this sample may be carry-over from other donors' samples. CDR3s include the opening cysteine and the closing phenylalanine or tryptophan. D genes are given only for firm matches. Size tells how often a clone was seen (once, few, many) or the class of an expanded clone, and some rows leave it out.

j_gene | d_gene | abundance | v_gene | CDR3aa | CDR3nt
TRBJ2-2 | TRBD1 | NA | TRBV4-3 | CASSPSRDRTNTGELFF | TGCGCCAGCAGCCCTAGCCGGGACAGGACGAACACCGGGGAGCTGTTTTTT
TRBJ2-6 | NA | few | TRBV7-9 | CASSARPRFSSGANVLTF | TGTGCCAGCAGCGCCAGGCCCCGATTTAGCTCTGGGGCCAACGTCCTGACTTTC
TRBJ1-1 | TRBD1 | few | TRBV12-3/TRBV12-4 | CASSRQGASEAFF | TGTGCCAGCAGTCGTCAGGGGGCTTCAGAAGCTTTCTTT
TRBJ2-2 | TRBD1 | few | TRBV7-9 | CASSLTGALTGELFF | TGTGCCAGCAGCTTAACAGGGGCGCTGACCGGGGAGCTGTTTTTT
TRBJ1-2 | NA | few | TRBV2 | CASRSDYDYGYTF | TGTGCCAGTCGATCGGACTATGACTATGGCTACACCTTC
TRBJ2-5 | NA | few | TRBV7-2 | CASSLGWQGETQYF | TGTGCCAGCAGCTTAGGATGGCAGGGAGAGACCCAGTACTTC
TRBJ1-4 | TRBD1 | NA | TRBV7-9 | CASSRTGDHEKLFF | TGTGCCAGCAGCCGGACAGGGGATCACGAAAAACTGTTTTTT
TRBJ1-4 | NA | many | TRBV18 | CASSYSLNEKLFF | TGTGCCAGCTCATACAGCCTCAATGAAAAACTGTTTTTT
TRBJ2-3 | TRBD2 | many | TRBV7-2 | CASSAGLVTDTQYF | TGTGCCAGCTCCGCGGGACTAGTGACAGATACGCAGTATTTT
TRBJ1-2 | TRBD1 | NA | TRBV28 | CASRPDRSYGYTF | TGTGCCAGCAGGCCGGACAGGAGCTATGGCTACACCTTC
TRBJ2-3 | NA | NA | TRBV27 | CASSLIRETDTQYF | TGTGCCAGCAGTTTAATCCGGGAAACAGATACGCAGTATTTT